This T cell receptor beta chain was captured by sequencing in a study of cytomegalovirus exposure and HLA in healthy donors. Study background: Findings of an earlier analysis included 90 million to 120 million unique TCR beta sequences from roughly 190 million T cells. Findings and caveats of the study: Immune exposure information comprised only CMV serostatus. TRBV6-2, TRBV6-3 and some other V segments were unresolvable in 87-base-pair reads.

Use of 60 Vbeta and 13 Jbeta primers characterized the PCR. Generated by immunoSEQ multiplex PCR, the TCRdb table keeps only in-frame clones and is missing some. The sample lists some 120,000 clones, about 60% seen once, with roughly 2% in the top ten. Every donor was a healthy person donating bone marrow. The CDR3 has 14 residues. Germline V gene lookup returns CDR1 SGHAT and CDR2 FQNNGV. V lost 4 bases to trimming and J lost 4 bases; unmatched junction nucleotides: 7. Regarding this clone: Its specificity is not known.

This receptor was obtained from a woman aged 25 to 39 in good health and CMV-seronegative. Sequencing input: PBMCs. This sequence joins TRBV11-2 and TRBJ2-7, with 7 bases that match TRBD2. The DNA for the CDR3 is TGTGCCAGCAGCTGGAGGGAGGGGCGATACGAGCAGTACTTC. As protein: CASSWREGRYEQYF.